The rows below give T cell receptor beta chains drawn from one sample of a study of cytomegalovirus exposure and HLA in healthy donors. Assay used: immunoSEQ multiplex PCR; TCRdb lists only in-frame clones, some missing. The sample consists of about 140,000 clones, approximately 84% of them appearing once. Sequencing was carried out using PBMCs. The receptors originated from a woman in her 30s in good health and CMV-seronegative. The conserved cysteine and the conserved F or W are not part of the CDR3 here. The order of the fields is clone size, V gene, CDR3 protein. Clone size, where shown, is once, few, many, or a class for clones that have expanded.

>NA|TRBV6-4
ASSESSGGAIDTQY
>NA|TRBV5-1
ASSPRPDRPPEQY
>NA|TRBV4-1
ASSQEIGTYSPLH
>NA|TRBV7-2
ASSLGGTDTQY
>NA|TRBV28
ASSLFSPPGELF
>medium-sized|TRBV2
ASSGDSPTGYGYT
>NA|TRBV2
ASNGQGKNSPLH
>NA|TRBV2
ASSRDSVGDTQY
>few|TRBV6-4
ASSDSNEGVRGYT
>many|TRBV30
AWSRWGEGREQY
>few|TRBV7-9
ASSLYGTGTKAF
>NA|TRBV5-1
ASSRGGAAYNEQF
>few|TRBV7-2
ASSRLASDYNEQF
>few|TRBV2
ASSEQRGPTGELF
>NA|TRBV5-4
ASSTGTGSPNNQPQH
>NA|TRBV5-1
ASSLGGQGEQPQH
>NA|TRBV28
ASTLGGAGSYEQY
>NA|TRBV4-2
ASSLTGEDAGYT
>NA|TRBV5-1
ASSLGAADGNIQY
>NA|TRBV19
ASKTKMGGNEQF
>few|TRBV5-6
ASSYRDLDTQY
>NA|TRBV5-6
ASSPLERASYEQY